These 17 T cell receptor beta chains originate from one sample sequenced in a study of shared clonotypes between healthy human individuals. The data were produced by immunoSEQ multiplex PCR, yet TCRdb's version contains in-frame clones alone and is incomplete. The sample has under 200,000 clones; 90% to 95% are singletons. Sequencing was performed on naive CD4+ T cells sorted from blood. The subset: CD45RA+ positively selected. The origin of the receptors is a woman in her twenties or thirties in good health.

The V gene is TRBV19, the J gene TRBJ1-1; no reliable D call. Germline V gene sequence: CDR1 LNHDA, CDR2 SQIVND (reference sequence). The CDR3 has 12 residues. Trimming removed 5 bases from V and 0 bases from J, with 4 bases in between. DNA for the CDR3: TGTGCCAGTAGTTGGGTGAACACTGAAGCTTTCTTT. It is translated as CASSWVNTEAFF.

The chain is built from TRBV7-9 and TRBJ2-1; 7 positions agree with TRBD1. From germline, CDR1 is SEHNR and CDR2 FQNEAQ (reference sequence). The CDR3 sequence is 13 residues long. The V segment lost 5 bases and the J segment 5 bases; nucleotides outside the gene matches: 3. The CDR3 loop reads CASSLTGDNEQFF. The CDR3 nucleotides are TGTGCCAGCAGCCTTACAGGGGACAATGAGCAGTTCTTC.

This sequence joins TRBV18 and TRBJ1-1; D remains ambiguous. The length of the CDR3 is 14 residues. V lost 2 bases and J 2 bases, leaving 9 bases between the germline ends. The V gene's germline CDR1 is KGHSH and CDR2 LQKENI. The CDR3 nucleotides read TGTGCCAGCTCACCATTCACAGAAAACACTGAAGCTTTCTTT. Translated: CASSPFTENTEAFF.

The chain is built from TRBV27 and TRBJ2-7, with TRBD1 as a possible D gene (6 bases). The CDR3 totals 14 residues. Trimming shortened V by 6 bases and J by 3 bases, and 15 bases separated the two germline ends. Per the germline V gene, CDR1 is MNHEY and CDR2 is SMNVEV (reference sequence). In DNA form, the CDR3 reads TGTGCCAGCAGCAATGGACAGTCAAGCTACGAGCAGTACTTC. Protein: CASSNGQSSYEQYF.

The CDR3 region has the DNA TGTGCCAGCAGTTACAGACCTGGTGAAGCTTTCTTT. It is translated as CASSYRPGEAFF. The rearrangement joins TRBV6-5 to TRBJ1-1; D remains unclear. V shed 2 bases and J shed 7 bases, with 8 bases lying between them. CDR1 MNHEY and CDR2 SVGAGI come from the germline V gene. The CDR3 extends over 12 amino acids.

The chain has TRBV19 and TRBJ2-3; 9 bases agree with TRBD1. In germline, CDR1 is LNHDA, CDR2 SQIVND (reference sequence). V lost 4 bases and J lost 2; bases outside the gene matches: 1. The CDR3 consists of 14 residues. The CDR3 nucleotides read TGTGCCAGTAGTAGGGACAGGGCCACAGATACGCAGTATTTT. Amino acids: CASSRDRATDTQYF.

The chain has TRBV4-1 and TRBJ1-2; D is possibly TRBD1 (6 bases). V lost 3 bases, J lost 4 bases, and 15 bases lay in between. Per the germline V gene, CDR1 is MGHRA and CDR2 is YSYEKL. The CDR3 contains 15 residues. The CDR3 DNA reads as TGCGCCAGCAGCCACGGCCGGGACAAATCCTATGGCTACACCTTC. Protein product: CASSHGRDKSYGYTF.

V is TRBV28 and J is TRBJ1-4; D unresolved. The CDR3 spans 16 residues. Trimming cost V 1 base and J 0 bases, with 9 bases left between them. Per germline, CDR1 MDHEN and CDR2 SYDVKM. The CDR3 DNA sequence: TGTGCCAGCAGTTTATCGGGTTATGCAACTAATGAAAAACTGTTTTTT. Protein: CASSLSGYATNEKLFF.

The CDR3 region is CASSRQDYGYTF. Here the CDR3 DNA reads TGTGCCAGCAGCCGACAGGATTATGGCTACACCTTC. The genes are TRBV7-9 and TRBJ1-2; the D gene is possibly TRBD1 (6 bases). The CDR3 is 12 residues long. The V end lost 5 bases, the J end lost 5 bases, and 9 bases lay between the germline ends. CDR1 SEHNR and CDR2 FQNEAQ come from the germline V gene (reference sequence).

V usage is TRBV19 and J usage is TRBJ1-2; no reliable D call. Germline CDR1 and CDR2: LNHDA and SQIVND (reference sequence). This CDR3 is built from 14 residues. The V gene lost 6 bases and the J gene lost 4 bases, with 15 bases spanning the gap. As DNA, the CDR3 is TGTGCCAGTAGCCCGGTGGAAAGGTTCTATGGCTACACCTTC. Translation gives CASSPVERFYGYTF.

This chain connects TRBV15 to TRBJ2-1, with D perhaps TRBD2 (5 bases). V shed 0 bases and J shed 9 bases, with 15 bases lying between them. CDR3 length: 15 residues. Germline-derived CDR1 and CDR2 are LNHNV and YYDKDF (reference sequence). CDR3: CATSRDQRPRGEQFF. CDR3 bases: TGTGCCACCAGCAGAGATCAACGGCCACGGGGTGAGCAGTTCTTC.

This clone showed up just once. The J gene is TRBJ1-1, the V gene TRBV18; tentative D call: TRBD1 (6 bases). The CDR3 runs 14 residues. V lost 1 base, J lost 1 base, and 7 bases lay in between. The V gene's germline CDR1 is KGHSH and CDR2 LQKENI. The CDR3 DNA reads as TGTGCCAGCTCACCACAGGGGGAGAACACTGAAGCTTTCTTT. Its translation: CASSPQGENTEAFF.

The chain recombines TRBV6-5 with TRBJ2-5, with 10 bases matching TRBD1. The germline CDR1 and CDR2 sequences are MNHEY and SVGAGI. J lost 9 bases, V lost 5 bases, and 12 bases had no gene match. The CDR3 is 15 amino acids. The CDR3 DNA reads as TGTGCCAGCAGTCCGACCGACAGGGGGACAGGGGCCCAGTACTTC. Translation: CASSPTDRGTGAQYF.

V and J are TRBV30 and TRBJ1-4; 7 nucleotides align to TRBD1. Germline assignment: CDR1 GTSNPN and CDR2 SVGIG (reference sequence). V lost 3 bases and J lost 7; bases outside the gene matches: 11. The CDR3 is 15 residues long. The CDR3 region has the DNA TGTGCCTGGAGCACGGGCCAGGGGGTTGGTGAAAAACTGTTTTTT. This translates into CAWSTGQGVGEKLFF.

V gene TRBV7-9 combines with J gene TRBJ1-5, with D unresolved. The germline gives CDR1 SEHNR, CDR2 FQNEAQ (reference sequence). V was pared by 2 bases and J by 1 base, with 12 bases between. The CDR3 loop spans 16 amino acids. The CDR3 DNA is TGTGCCAGCAGCTTAAGTGAGGCTGGAAGCAATCAGCCCCAGCATTTT. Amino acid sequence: CASSLSEAGSNQPQHF.

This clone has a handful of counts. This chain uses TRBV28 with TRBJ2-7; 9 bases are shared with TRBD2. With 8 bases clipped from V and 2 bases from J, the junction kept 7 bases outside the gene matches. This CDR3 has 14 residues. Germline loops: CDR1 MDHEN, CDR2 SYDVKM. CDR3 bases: TGTGCCAGCTGGGCTAGCGGGATGACCTACGAGCAGTACTTC. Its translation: CASWASGMTYEQYF.

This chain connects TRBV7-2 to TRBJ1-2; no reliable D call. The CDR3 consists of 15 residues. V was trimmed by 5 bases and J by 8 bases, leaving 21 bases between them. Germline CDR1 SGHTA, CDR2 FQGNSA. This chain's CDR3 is CASSKAGPPQGGYTF. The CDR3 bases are TGTGCCAGCAGCAAAGCCGGGCCTCCCCAAGGGGGCTACACCTTC.